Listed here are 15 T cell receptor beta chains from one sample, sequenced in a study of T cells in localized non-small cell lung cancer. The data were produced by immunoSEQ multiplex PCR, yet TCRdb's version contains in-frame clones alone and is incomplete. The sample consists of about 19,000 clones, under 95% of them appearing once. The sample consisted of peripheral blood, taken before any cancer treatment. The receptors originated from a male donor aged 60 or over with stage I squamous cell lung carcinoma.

CDR3 nucleotides: TGTGCCAGCAGCTCCCACCGGTCGGATGGCTACACCTTC. It is translated as CASSSHRSDGYTF. This chain connects TRBV7-2 to TRBJ1-2; no clear D gene. Germline assignment: CDR1 SGHTA and CDR2 FQGNSA. The CDR3 has 13 amino acids. V lost 4 bases, J lost 6 bases, and 12 bases lay in between.

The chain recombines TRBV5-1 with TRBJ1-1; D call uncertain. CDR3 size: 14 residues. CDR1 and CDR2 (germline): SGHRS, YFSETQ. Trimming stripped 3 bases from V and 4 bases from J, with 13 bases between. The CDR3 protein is CASSYGESGTEAFF. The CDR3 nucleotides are TGCGCCAGCAGCTATGGAGAATCGGGCACTGAAGCTTTCTTT.

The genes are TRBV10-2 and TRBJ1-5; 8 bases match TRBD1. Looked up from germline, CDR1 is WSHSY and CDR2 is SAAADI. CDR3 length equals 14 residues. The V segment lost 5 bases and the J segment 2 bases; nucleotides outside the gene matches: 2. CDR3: CASSQTGGNQPQHF. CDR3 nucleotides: TGCGCCAGCAGTCAGACAGGGGGCAATCAGCCCCAGCATTTT.

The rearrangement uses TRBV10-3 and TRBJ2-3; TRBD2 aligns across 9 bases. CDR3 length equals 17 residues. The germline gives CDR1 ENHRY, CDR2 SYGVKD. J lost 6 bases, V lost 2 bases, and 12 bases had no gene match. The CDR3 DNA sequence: TGTGCCATCAGTGAGCTAGGGAGCGGGAGGCAGGAGGATACGCAGTATTTT. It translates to CAISELGSGRQEDTQYF.

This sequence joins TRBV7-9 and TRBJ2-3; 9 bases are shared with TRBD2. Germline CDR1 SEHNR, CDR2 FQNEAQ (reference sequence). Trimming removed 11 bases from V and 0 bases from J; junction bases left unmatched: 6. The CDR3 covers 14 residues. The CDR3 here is CAGLATGSTDTQYF. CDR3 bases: TGTGCCGGACTAGCGACGGGAAGCACAGATACGCAGTATTTT. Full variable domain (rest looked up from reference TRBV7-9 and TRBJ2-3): DTGVSQNPRHKITKRGQNVTFRCDPISEHNRLYWYRQTLGQGPEFLTYFQNEAQLEKSRLLSDRFSAERPKGSFSTLEIQRTEQGDSAMYLCAGLATGSTDTQYFGPGTRLTVL.

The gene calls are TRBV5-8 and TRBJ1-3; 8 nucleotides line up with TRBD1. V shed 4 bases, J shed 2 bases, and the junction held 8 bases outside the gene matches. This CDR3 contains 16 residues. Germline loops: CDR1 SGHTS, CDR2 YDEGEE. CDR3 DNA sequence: TGTGCCAGCAGCAGCTGGCAGGGGGCAACTGGAAACACCATATATTTT. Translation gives CASSSWQGATGNTIYF.

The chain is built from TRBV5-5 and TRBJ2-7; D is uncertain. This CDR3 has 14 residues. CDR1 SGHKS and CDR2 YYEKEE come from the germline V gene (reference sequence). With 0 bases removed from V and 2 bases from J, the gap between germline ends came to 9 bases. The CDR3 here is CASSLDSPPYEQYF. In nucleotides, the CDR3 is TGTGCCAGCAGCTTGGATTCACCGCCCTACGAGCAGTACTTC.

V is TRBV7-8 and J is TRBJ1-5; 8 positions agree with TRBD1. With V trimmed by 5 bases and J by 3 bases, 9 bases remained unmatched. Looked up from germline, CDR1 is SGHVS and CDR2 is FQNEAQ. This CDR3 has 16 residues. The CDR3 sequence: CASSPWTGYSNQPQHF. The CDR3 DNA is TGTGCCAGCAGCCCGTGGACAGGGTATTCCAATCAGCCCCAGCATTTT.

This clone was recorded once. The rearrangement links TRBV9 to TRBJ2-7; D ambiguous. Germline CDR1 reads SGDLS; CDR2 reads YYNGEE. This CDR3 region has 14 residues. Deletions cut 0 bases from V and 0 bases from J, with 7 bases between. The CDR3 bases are TGTGCCAGCAGCGTAGAGGAGAGCTCCTACGAGCAGTACTTC. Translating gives CASSVEESSYEQYF.

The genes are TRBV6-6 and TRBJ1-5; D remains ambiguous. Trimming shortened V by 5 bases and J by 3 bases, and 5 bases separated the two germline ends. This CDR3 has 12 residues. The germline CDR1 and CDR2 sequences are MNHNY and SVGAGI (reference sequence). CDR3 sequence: CASSPLNQPQHF. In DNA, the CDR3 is TGTGCCAGCAGTCCCCTCAATCAGCCCCAGCATTTT.

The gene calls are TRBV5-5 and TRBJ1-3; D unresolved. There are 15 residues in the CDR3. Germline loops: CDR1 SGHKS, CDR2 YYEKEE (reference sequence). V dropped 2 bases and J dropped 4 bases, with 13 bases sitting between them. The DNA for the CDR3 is TGTGCCAGCAGCTTTGGGAGGGTTGGCGGAAACACCATATATTTT. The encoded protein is CASSFGRVGGNTIYF.

CDR3 in amino acids: CAISVQGYGEAFF. DNA of the CDR3: TGTGCCATCAGTGTACAGGGGTATGGTGAAGCTTTCTTT. The chain uses TRBV10-3 and TRBJ1-1; 7 bases are a match to TRBD1. Trimming removed 4 bases from V and 7 bases from J; junction bases left unmatched: 6. The CDR3 is 13 amino acids. Germline V lookup: CDR1 ENHRY, CDR2 SYGVKD.

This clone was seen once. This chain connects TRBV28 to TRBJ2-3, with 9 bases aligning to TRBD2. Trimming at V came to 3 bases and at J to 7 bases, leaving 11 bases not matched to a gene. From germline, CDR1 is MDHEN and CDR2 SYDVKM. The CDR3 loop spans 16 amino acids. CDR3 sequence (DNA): TGTGCCAGCAGTTTGGAAAATAGCGGGAGCCGTTATACGCAGTATTTT. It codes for CASSLENSGSRYTQYF. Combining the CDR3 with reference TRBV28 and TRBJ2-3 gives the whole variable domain DVKVTQSSRYLVKRTGEKVFLECVQDMDHENMFWYRQDPGLGLRLIYFSYDVKMKEKGDIPEGYSVSREKKERFSLILESASTNQTSMYLCASSLENSGSRYTQYFGPGTRLTVL.

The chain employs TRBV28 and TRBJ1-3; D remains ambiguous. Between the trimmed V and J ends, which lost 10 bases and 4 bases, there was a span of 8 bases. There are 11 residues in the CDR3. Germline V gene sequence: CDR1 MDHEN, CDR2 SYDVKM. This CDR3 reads CATDPGNTIYF. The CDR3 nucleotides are TGTGCCACCGACCCGGGAAACACCATATATTTT.

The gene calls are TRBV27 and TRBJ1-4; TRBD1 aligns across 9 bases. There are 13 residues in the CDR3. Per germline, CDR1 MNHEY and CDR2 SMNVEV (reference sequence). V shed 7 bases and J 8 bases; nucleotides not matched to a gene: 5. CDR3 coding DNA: TGTGCCAGCACGGACAGGGGAGTAGAAAAACTGTTTTTT. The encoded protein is CASTDRGVEKLFF.